This T cell receptor beta chain was recorded in a study of blood T cell repertoires in COVID-19. Study-level information: Samples of COVID-19 (acute and convalescent) were obtained from the United States, Italy and Spain. Sample material is recorded as cDNA or gDNA derived from T cells, B-cell-depleted T cells, or PBMCs.

In the study's own analysis: How many nucleated cells were present was estimated from reference gene primer amplification. Some clones are missing from TCRdb's copy, which holds only in-frame ones; the method was immunoSEQ multiplex PCR. Clone size and the V and J calls come from that table; the DNA yielded D and trimming. The repertoire holds 75,000 to 90,000 clones, more than 70% seen once, with approximately 8% in the top ten. V was pared by 1 base and J by 3 bases, with 15 bases between. Germline loops: CDR1 LNHDA, CDR2 SQIVND (reference sequence). The CDR3 totals 16 residues. This chain joins TRBV19 and TRBJ1-1, with D possibly TRBD1 on 6 matching bases. The origin of this receptor is a middle-aged man with active COVID-19. Sequenced input: peripheral blood. In DNA, the CDR3 is TGTGCCAGTAGTATAGTTACAGGGAGGGGAGACACTGAAGCTTTCTTT. It translates to CASSIVTGRGDTEAFF.